This paragraph reports one TCR beta chain. Its antigen is currently not known. No much larger clone exists at a distance of one base, and base qualities are not known. The germline V gene (reference sequence) yields MNHEY for CDR1 and SMNVEV for CDR2. The CDR3 holds 18 amino acids from the cysteine to the phenylalanine. This entry keeps only the CDR3 DNA: 54 bases, framed from base 1. Trimmed from V: 1 base; trimmed from J: 4 bases; junction bases lacking a gene match: 13. The library was made by the immunoSEQ multiplex PCR assay. For the multiplex PCR, a mixture combining 60 forward primers for TCR Vbeta segments and 13 reverse primers for TCR Jbeta segments was used. A multiplex PCR assay on genomic DNA amplified the CDR3 region of rearranged TCR beta genes. The amplified TCR beta libraries were sequenced on the Illumina HiSeq System as 87-base-pair reads. Processing in the source paper ran as follows. Across the 500 to 850 repertoires, a later analysis counted 75 million to 90 million unique TCR beta chains, around 11 million of which were shared by at least two donors. To remove PCR and sequencing errors, raw reads were error-corrected and collapsed into unique sequences using a nearest-neighbor algorithm that merged closely related sequences. V, D and J gene segments were assigned by aligning CDR3 sequences to IMGT reference sequences. Each retained sequence needed at least a six-nucleotide match to both a V gene segment and a J gene segment. A rearrangement was called productive if the CDR3 had no stop codons and remained in frame with V and J, and every other rearrangement was called non-productive. Following IMGT convention, CDR3 was defined as the stretch from the second conserved V-encoded cysteine to the conserved J-encoded phenylalanine. The earlier analysis of 587 of the donors excluded sequences that lacked an unambiguous match to a single V gene segment. In an earlier analysis of 587 of the donors, V segments were called functional above 56.7% productive rearrangements and were called segregating when the between-donor standard deviation exceeded 5%. A statistical classification framework was developed to diagnose cytomegalovirus status using the catalog of TCR beta chain sequences. In a later analysis, TCR nucleotide sequences were compared against IMGT/GENE-DB human TR gene sequences so that V and J genes could be assigned. In a later analysis, CDR3 sequences and most-parsimonious VDJ recombination scenarios were assigned using the TCRdist pipeline. A later analysis defined each TCR beta chain by its CDR3 amino acid sequence plus V-gene family, and excluded reads lacking a unique V-gene family. As a way to deal with suspected cross-contamination and a sequencing artifact, a later analysis dropped 592 nucleotide sequences that were highly shared and had low generation probability. In a later analysis, a clonal expansion index for each public chain was calculated from normalized within-repertoire ranks of inferred template counts. In a later analysis, generation probabilities were computed with a VDJ recombination model fitted to out-of-frame rearrangements, and the resulting probabilities were checked against IGoR. A later analysis scored TCR-TCR, TCR-HLA and TCR-CMV co-occurrence with hypergeometric tests, applying a repertoire-size bias correction to TCR pairs. False discovery rates were estimated in a later analysis by permuting HLA or CMV assignments 20 times. In a later analysis, co-occurring TCRs were grouped using DBSCAN, with TCRdist sequence similarity added in when clustering inside HLA-allele-positive subsets. Repertoires with fewer than 30,000 or more than 120,000 public chains, plus five repertoires with anomalous nucleotide sharing, were excluded from co-occurrence clustering. TCRdb stores this immuneACCESS table with in-frame sequences only. Part of the clones is absent; in the studies checked, under half of the shortfall reflects unresolved V genes, and no reason is known for the rest. Clone size and the V and J calls come from that table; the DNA yielded D and trimming. The sample includes about 190,000 clones, with under 85% observed a single time. The ten largest clones represent around 1.7% of the sample.

The data originate from a study of cytomegalovirus exposure and HLA in healthy donors (dated by TCRdb to the late 2010s). General notes on the study: An earlier analysis of several hundred of the donors reported about 250 Gb of sequence data and 100 million to 140 million unique TCR beta sequences from 150 million to 200 million T cells. Approximately 330 gigabases of sequencing data and around 88 million unique TCR sequences made up an early release that covered several hundred HLA-typed donors. Among the approximately 400 genotyped donors, around 81% belonged to the genetic ancestry cluster associated with self-reported Caucasian donors. The study was designed to test whether signatures of past pathogen exposure could be identified by cataloging public T cell receptors. Using immunosequencing, the study profiled T cell repertoires from 500 to 800 subjects and related those repertoires to cytomegalovirus serostatus. Besides the first cohort of roughly 660 subjects, a separate validation cohort made up of some 110 different subjects was used. The study combined high-throughput TCR immunosequencing, statistical association of individual TCRs with disease status, and machine learning to predict cytomegalovirus infection status. A later analysis re-examined previously published TCR beta repertoires from just over 650 donors and added high-resolution HLA genotyping to investigate patterns of TCR occurrence. Rather than using new phenotypic data, the later analysis identified candidate immune exposures from TCR beta sequences and from how often those sequences occurred across donors. An earlier analysis of fewer than 750 of the donors used high-throughput TCR beta sequencing to judge whether each TCR beta V gene segment behaved as functional or pseudogenic. Donor age, sex, ethnicity and CMV serostatus were compiled together with the repertoire data. A later genetic analysis took genome-wide SNP genotypes for about 65% of the roughly 670 donors and used that subset as a discovery cohort. Every discovery cohort repertoire had been produced on one sequencing platform. Class I and class II HLA loci were covered by the typing at four-digit resolution. Typing coverage varied by locus: roughly 629-640 donors for A, B, C, DRB1 and DQB1; roughly 560 for DQA1; more than 600 for DPA1; some 470 for DPB1. Because of strong linkage in the cohort, five DR-DQ haplotypes were treated as single units for association and clustering. Among 398 genotyped donors of the cohort, an average of around 240,000 unique TCR beta nucleotide sequences were sequenced per donor, roughly a sixth of them non-productive.

Paper-wide results and their limitations: A few of the identified cytomegalovirus-associated TCR beta chains were confirmed in vitro to be specific for cytomegalovirus antigens. Correlated functional status among segregating V segments might reflect linkage disequilibrium, but an unknown experimental factor could not be ruled out. When HLA alleles, especially DR and DQ, strongly co-occurred, attributing TCR associations to individual alleles was difficult. Because the 87-base-pair reads could not distinguish some IMGT-functional V segments, including TRBV6-2 and TRBV6-3, those segments were excluded. A further reported finding was that TCR beta sequences accurately predicted the HLA-A and HLA-B alleles for most subjects in the first cohort. A later analysis found that most CMV-associated TCR beta chains appeared HLA-restricted, with HLA associations seemingly driven largely by CMV exposure. Sequencing depth was assumed to be roughly uniform across donors in the presence/absence analyses, though that assumption may not hold. While some public TCRs were present in many individuals, most TCR sequences turned up only very rarely across donors. For the cohort, immune exposure information was limited to CMV serostatus. In a later analysis, HLA-associated TCR beta chains were found to be more clonally expanded and to have lower generation probabilities than equally common non-associated chains. The study listed over 150 TCR beta chains as associated with cytomegalovirus. V-gene and J-gene trimming of TCR beta chains was associated with a missense DCLRE1C variant in a later genetic analysis, and the association was replicated in an independent cohort. In a later analysis, TCR association rates were found to vary across HLA loci, with the most associated TCRs seen for DRB1 alleles and the fewest for HLA-C alleles. In a later analysis, around 17,000 TCR beta sequences were associated with specific HLA alleles at a false discovery rate of 0.05. The authors suggested that the approach could potentially be extended to other disease states and immunological phenotypes. Because counts were too low, fewer than 20 rarely observed V segments, including chromosome 9 orphons, were excluded from the earlier analysis of 587 of the donors. An earlier analysis of 450 to 750 of the donors showed that most TCR beta V segments appeared in productive rearrangements either about 87% or about 30% of the time, which broadly matched IMGT annotations. The classifier was reported to diagnose cytomegalovirus status with high specificity and sensitivity in both the original and validation cohorts. A cluster of highly shared sequence variants was judged likely to be a technical artifact of the sequencing pipeline. In a later genetic analysis, fewer N-insertions in productive TCRs were reported among donors in an Asian-associated ancestry cluster than the 666-donor mean. Because HLA typing was unavailable for some donors at each locus, only the typed subset was used in association tests. In a later analysis, several top co-occurrence clusters were reported to appear linked to parvovirus B19, influenza, CMV and Epstein-Barr virus. This cohort had only TCR beta chains sequenced, and the lack of alpha or paired-chain data limited which features could be detected.

The cohort comprised fewer than 700 healthy bone marrow donors. Cohort members were all nominally healthy when sampled, although unrecorded immune exposures were likely present. The donor tested CMV seronegative, placing the donor among the 350 to 400 seronegative members of the cohort. A peripheral blood sample was collected from each donor, and TCR beta sequencing was performed on peripheral blood mononuclear cells. Genomic DNA was extracted from the blood cell samples with the Qiagen DNeasy Blood Extraction Kit. The V and J segments used are TRBV27 and TRBJ1-1; 9 bases in between match TRBD1. This clonotype originated in a middle-aged man in good health and CMV-seronegative. Sequenced sample: PBMCs. Read as DNA, the sequence is TGTGCCAGCAGTTTATTCTCCACCGGGACAGGGCCCTTCACTGAAGCTTTCTTT. Its amino acids are CASSLFSTGTGPFTEAFF.